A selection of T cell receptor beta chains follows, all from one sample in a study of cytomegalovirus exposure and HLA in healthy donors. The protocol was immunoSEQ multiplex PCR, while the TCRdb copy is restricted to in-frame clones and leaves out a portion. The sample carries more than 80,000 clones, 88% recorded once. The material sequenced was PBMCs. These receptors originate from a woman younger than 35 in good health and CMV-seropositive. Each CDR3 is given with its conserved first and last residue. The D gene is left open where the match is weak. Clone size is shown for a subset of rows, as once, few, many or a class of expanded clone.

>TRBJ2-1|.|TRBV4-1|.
TGCGCCAGCAGCCTATACCGACTAAATGAGCAGTTCTTC
CASSLYRLNEQFF
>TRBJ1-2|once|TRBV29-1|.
TGCAGCGTTGACAGGGGAGGGATGGAGGGCTACACCTTC
CSVDRGGMEGYTF
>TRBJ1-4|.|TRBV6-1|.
TGTGCCAGCGCAACAGGCCATTTTAATGAAAAACTGTTTTTT
CASATGHFNEKLFF
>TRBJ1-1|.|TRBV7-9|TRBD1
TGTGCCAGCAGCCCTCGGGACAGGGGAAGAGGGACTGAAGCTTTCTTT
CASSPRDRGRGTEAFF
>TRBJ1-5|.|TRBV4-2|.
TGTGCCAGCAGCCAAGACGGTGGGCAGGGCGGTCAGCCCCAGCATTTT
CASSQDGGQGGQPQHF
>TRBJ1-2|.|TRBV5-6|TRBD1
TGTGCCAGCAGCGATGACAGGGGCTCCTTCAACCCCTTCTATGGCTACACCTTC
CASSDDRGSFNPFYGYTF
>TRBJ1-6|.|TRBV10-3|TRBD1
TGTGCCATCAGTGTTACCCTGGGGGGGACAGGTGTTCGGCATTATAATTCACCCCTCCACTTT
CAISVTLGGTGVRHYNSPLHF
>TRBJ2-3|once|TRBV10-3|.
TGTGCCATCGGGCGTCAGAAGACGCAGTATTTT
CAIGRQKTQYF
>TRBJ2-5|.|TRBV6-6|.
TGTGCCAGCAGTTACTCGCCCGGAGAGACCCAGTACTTC
CASSYSPGETQYF
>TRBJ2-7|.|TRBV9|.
TGTGCCAGCAGCTCCCTCGCGGGACGGAAGACCTACGAGCAGTACTTC
CASSSLAGRKTYEQYF
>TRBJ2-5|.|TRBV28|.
TGTGCCAGCAGTTTACGGCGGATCCAAGAGACCCAGTACTTC
CASSLRRIQETQYF
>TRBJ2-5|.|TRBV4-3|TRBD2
TGCGCCAGCAGCCCGCGGGGGGGCGGGAAAGAGACCCAGTACTTC
CASSPRGGGKETQYF
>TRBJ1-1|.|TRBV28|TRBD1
TGTGCCAGCACACCGGGACAGAGAGACACTGAAGCTTTCTTT
CASTPGQRDTEAFF
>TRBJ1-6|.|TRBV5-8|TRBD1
TGTGCCAGCGCGAAGAAACAGGGGTTTAATTCACCCCTCCACTTT
CASAKKQGFNSPLHF
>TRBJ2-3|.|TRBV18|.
TGTGCCAGCTCACCTAGCCGTAGCACAGATACGCAGTATTTT
CASSPSRSTDTQYF
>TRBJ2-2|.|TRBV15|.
TGTGCCACCAGCAGCAAACAGGGTTTTTCGAACACCGGGGAGCTGTTTTTT
CATSSKQGFSNTGELFF
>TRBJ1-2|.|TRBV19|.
TGTGCCAGTAGTTCCCCGGGGGAGGCCTTAAACTATGGCTACACCTTC
CASSSPGEALNYGYTF
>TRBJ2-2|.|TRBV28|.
TGTGCCAGCAGCTCCACAGGGTCCGGGGAGCTGTTTTTT
CASSSTGSGELFF
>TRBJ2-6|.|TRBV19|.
TGTGCCAGTAGCCAGGGGGCCAACGTCCTGACTTTC
CASSQGANVLTF
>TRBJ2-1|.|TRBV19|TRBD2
TGTGCCAGTAGTATGTTTGTGCGGGAGGGTAGCGACAATGAGCAGTTCTTC
CASSMFVREGSDNEQFF
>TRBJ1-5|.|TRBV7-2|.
TGTGCCAGCAGCGGGACCGGGAGACAGCCCCAGCATTTT
CASSGTGRQPQHF
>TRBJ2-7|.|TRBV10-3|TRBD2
TGTGCCCAAGCCCCGGGGGGGGCTCCATACGAGCAGTACTTC
CAQAPGGAPYEQYF
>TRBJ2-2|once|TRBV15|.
TGTGCCACCAGCAGGGACAACAGGAACACCGGGGAGCTGTTTTTT
CATSRDNRNTGELFF
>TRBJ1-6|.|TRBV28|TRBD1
TGTGCCAGCAGGGGGGGGACAGGCGACACTTCACCCCTCCACTTT
CASRGGTGDTSPLHF
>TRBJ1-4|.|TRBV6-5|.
TGTGCCAGCAGTTACCTCGGGGGAGGAAAACTGTTTTTT
CASSYLGGGKLFF
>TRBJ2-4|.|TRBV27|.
TGTGCCAGCAGTTTATCGGGGGGAGACAAAAACATTCAGTACTTC
CASSLSGGDKNIQYF
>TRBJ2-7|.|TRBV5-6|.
TGTGCCAGCAGCTTGGGGCGGGCACTAGGCTCGTACTTC
CASSLGRALGSYF
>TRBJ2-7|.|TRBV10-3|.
TGTGCCACTAAGAGGGACATGACCTACGAGCAGTACTTC
CATKRDMTYEQYF
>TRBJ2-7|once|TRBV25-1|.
TGTGCCAGCAGTGAATTCAGCAGGGGCTACGAGCAGTACTTC
CASSEFSRGYEQYF
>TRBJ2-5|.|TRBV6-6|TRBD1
TGTGCCAGCAGTTACCTCCAGGGGGCCACCGGGGAGACCCAGTACTTC
CASSYLQGATGETQYF
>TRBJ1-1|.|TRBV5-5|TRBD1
TGTGCCAGCAGCTCCAGACAGGGCCCGAACACTGAAGCTTTCTTT
CASSSRQGPNTEAFF
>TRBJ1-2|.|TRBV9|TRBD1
TGTGCCAGCAGCGCTCGACAGGGGTCGGGCTACACCTTC
CASSARQGSGYTF
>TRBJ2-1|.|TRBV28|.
TGTGCCAGCAGTTTACGGTCCAATGAGCAGTTCTTC
CASSLRSNEQFF
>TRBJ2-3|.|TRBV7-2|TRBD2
TGTGCCAGCAGCTCATTACTAGCGGGGGGGCAAGGAGATACGCAGTATTTT
CASSSLLAGGQGDTQYF
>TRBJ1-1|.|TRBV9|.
TGTGCCAGCAGCGCGGGTCGGATGAACACTGAAGCTTTCTTT
CASSAGRMNTEAFF
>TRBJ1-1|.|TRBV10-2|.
TGCGCCAGCAGTGAGGGGCCCCCGGGGACTGAAGCTTTCTTT
CASSEGPPGTEAFF
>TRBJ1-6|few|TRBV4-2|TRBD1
TGTGCCAGCAGCCACCCCGGGACAGGTTCTTCACCCCTCCACTTT
CASSHPGTGSSPLHF
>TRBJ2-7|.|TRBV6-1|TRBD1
TGTGCCAGCAGTGAGGACAGGGGTGACGACGAGCAGTACTTC
CASSEDRGDDEQYF
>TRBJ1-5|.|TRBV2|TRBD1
TGTGCCAGCAGTGAATTGGGACAGTTCCAGCCCCAGCATTTT
CASSELGQFQPQHF
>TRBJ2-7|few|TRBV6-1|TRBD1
TGTGCCAGCAGTGAAGCGCACGGACAGGGCCACTACGAGCAGTACTTC
CASSEAHGQGHYEQYF
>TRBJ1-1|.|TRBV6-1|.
TGTGCCAGCAGTCACAGGCGCATGAACACTGAAGCTTTCTTT
CASSHRRMNTEAFF
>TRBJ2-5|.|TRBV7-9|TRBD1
TGTGCCAGCAGCTTAGCGCTGGGGACAGGGGGAGAGACCCAGTACTTC
CASSLALGTGGETQYF
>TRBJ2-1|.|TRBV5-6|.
TGTGCCAGCAGCTTGTCGCGGCAGGGGAATGAGCAGTTCTTC
CASSLSRQGNEQFF
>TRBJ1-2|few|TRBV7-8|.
TGTGCCAGCAGCTTCAGGGACGGACTAAACTATGGCTACACCTTC
CASSFRDGLNYGYTF
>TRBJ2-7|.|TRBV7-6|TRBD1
TGTGCCAGCAGCTTAGCGTCCGGGACAGGGTTGTACGAGCAGTACTTC
CASSLASGTGLYEQYF
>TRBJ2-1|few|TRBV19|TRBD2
TGTGCCAGTAGTATGACTAGCGGGGACTACAATGAGCAGTTCTTC
CASSMTSGDYNEQFF
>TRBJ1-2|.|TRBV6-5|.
TGTGCCAGCAGCCTATCCCTCGCGGCTAACTATGGCTACACCTTC
CASSLSLAANYGYTF
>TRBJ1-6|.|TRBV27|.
TGTGCCAGCACCACAGAGTCCGGGGCGGGGTCACCCCTCCACTTT
CASTTESGAGSPLHF
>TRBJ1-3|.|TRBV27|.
TGTGCCAGCAGTCCACGGTCGCTTATCTCTGGAAACACCATATATTTT
CASSPRSLISGNTIYF
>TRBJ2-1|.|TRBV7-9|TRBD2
TGTGCCAGCAGCTTACTAGCGGGGGGGCAAGAGGAGCAGTTCTTC
CASSLLAGGQEEQFF
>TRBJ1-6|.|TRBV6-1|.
TGTGCCAGCGGGGCAGGGAATAATTCACCCCTCCACTTT
CASGAGNNSPLHF
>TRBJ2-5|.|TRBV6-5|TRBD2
TGTGCCAGCAGGGAGCGGGGGGGGCCGAAAGAGACCCAGTACTTC
CASRERGGPKETQYF
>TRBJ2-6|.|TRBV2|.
TGTGCCAGCAGGTGGGGTACAGGGACTGGGGCCAACGTCCTGACTTTC
CASRWGTGTGANVLTF
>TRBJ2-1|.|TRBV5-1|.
TGCGCCAGCAGCGGAGGCAGCTACAATGAGCAGTTCTTC
CASSGGSYNEQFF
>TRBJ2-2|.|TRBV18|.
TGTGCCAGCGCCCGATTGGGGGCGGAGCTGTTTTTT
CASARLGAELFF